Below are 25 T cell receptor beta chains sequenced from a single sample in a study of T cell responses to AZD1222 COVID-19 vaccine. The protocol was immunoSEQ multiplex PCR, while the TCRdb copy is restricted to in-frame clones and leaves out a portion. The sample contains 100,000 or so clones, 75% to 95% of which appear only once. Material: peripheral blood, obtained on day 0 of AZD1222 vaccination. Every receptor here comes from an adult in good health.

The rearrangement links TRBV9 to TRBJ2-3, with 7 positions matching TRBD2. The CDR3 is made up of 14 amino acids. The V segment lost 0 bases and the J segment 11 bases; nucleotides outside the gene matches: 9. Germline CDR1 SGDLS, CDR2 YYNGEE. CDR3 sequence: CASSVDNVGGKQYF. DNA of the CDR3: TGTGCCAGCAGCGTAGATAATGTCGGGGGGAAGCAGTATTTT.

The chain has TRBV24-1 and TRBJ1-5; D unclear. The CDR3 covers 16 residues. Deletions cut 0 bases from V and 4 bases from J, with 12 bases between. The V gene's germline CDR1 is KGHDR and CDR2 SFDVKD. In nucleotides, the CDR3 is TGTGCCACCAGTGATTTGGCAGGCGGGCTTAATCAGCCCCAGCATTTT. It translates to CATSDLAGGLNQPQHF.

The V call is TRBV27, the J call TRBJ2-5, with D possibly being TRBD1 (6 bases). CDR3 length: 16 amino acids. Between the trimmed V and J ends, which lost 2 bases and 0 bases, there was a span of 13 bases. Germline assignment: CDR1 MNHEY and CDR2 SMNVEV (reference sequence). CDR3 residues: CASSLRFTGNQETQYF. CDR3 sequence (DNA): TGTGCCAGCAGTTTAAGGTTCACAGGGAACCAAGAGACCCAGTACTTC.

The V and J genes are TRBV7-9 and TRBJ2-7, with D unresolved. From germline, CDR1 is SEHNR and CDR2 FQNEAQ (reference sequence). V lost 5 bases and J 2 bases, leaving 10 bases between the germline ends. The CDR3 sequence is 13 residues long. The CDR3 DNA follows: TGTGCCAGCAGCCCTAAGGGCCCCTACGAGCAGTACTTC. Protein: CASSPKGPYEQYF.

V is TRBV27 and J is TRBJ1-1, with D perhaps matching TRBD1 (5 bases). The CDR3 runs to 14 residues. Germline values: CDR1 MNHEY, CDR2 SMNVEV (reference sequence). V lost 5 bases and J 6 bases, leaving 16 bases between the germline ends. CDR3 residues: CASSPGPDRPEAFF. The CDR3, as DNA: TGTGCCAGCAGTCCCGGCCCCGACAGACCTGAAGCTTTCTTT.

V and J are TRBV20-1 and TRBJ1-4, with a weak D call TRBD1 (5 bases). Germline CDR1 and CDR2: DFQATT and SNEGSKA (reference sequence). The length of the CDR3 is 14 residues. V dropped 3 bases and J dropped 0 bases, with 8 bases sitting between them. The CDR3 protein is CSASGTATNEKLFF. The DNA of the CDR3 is TGCAGTGCTAGTGGGACGGCAACTAATGAAAAACTGTTTTTT.

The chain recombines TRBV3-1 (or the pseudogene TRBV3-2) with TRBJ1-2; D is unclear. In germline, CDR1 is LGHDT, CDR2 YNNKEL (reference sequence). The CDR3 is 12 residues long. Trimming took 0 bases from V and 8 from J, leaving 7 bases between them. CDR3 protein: CASSQESRGYTF. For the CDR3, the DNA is TGTGCCAGCAGCCAAGAGAGTAGAGGCTACACCTTC.

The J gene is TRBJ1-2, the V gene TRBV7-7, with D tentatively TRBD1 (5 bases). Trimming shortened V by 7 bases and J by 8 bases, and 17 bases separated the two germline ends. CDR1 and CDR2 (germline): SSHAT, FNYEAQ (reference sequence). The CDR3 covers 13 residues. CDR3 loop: CASIPGGGVGYTF. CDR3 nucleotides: TGTGCCAGCATCCCCGGGGGAGGGGTCGGCTACACCTTC.

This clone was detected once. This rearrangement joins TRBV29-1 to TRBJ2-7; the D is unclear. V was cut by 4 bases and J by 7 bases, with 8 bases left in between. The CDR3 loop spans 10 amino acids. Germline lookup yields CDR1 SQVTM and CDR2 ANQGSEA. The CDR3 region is CSVGVGEQYF. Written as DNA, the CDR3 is TGCAGCGTTGGGGTTGGGGAGCAGTACTTC.

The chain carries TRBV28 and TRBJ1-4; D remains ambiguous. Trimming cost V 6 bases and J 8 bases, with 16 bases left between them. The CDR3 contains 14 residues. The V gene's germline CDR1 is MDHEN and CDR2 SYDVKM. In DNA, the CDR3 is TGTGCCAGCAGCAGTCTGGGGAGTAGGGAAAAACTGTTTTTT. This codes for CASSSLGSREKLFF. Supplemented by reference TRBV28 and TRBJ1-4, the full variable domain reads DVKVTQSSRYLVKRTGEKVFLECVQDMDHENMFWYRQDPGLGLRLIYFSYDVKMKEKGDIPEGYSVSREKKERFSLILESASTNQTSMYLCASSSLGSREKLFFGSGTQLSVL.

In DNA form, the CDR3 reads TGCGCCAGCACCGAGGGGACGAACACCGGGGAGCTGTTTTTT. Translation gives CASTEGTNTGELFF. The rearrangement links TRBV5-1 to TRBJ2-2; D may be TRBD1 or TRBD2 (5 bases each). Per the germline V gene, CDR1 is SGHRS and CDR2 is YFSETQ. This CDR3 has 14 amino acids. The V and J ends lost 6 bases and 0 bases respectively, with 9 bases between them.

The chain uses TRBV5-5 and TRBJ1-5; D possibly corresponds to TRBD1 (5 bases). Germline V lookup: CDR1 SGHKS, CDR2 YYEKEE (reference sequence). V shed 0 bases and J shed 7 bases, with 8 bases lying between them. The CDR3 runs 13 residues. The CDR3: CASSLVGDQPQHF. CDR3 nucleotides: TGTGCCAGCAGCTTGGTTGGGGACCAGCCCCAGCATTTT.

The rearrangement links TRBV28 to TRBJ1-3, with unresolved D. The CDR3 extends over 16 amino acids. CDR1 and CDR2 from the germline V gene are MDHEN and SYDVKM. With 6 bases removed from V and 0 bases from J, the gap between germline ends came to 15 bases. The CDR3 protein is CASRPYHEDSGNTIYF. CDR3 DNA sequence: TGTGCCAGCAGGCCGTACCATGAGGACTCTGGAAACACCATATATTTT.

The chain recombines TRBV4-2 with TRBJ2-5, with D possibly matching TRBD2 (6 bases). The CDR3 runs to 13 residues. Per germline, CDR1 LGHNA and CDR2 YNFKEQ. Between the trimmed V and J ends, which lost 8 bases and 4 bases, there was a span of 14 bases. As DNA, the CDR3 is TGTGCCAGCGGGGCTTCGGAGGGAGAGACCCAGTACTTC. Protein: CASGASEGETQYF.

The CDR3 DNA reads as TGTGCCAGCATGTACCGAGGGGAAAAACTGTTTTTT. Amino acids: CASMYRGEKLFF. The chain is built from TRBV2 and TRBJ1-4, with no clear D. The CDR3 is 12 amino acids. The ends were cut back, 7 bases at V and 8 bases at J, with 11 bases in the middle. Germline V gene sequence: CDR1 SNHLY, CDR2 FYNNEI.

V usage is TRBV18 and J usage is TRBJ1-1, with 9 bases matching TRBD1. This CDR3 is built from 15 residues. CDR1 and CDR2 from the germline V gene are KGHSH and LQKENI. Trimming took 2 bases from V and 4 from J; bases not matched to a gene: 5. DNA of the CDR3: TGTGCCAGCTCACCATCCACAGGGGGCCTCACTGAAGCTTTCTTT. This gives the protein CASSPSTGGLTEAFF.

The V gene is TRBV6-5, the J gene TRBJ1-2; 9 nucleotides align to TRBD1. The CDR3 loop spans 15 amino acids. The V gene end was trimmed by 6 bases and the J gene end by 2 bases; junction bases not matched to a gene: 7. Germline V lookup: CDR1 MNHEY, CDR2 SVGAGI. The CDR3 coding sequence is TGTGCCAGCAGCCGGACGACAGGGGGAAACTATGGCTACACCTTC. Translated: CASSRTTGGNYGYTF.

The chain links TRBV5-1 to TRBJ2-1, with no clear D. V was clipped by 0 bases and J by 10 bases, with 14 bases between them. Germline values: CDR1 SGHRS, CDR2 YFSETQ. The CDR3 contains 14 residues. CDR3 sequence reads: CASSLGVYDGEQFF. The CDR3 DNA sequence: TGCGCCAGCAGCTTGGGGGTGTACGATGGCGAGCAGTTCTTC.

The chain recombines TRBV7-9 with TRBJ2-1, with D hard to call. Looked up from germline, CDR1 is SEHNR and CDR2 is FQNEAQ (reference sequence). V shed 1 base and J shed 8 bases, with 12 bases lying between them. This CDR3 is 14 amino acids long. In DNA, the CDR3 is TGTGCCAGCAGCTTAGGGATTCTAGATCATGAGCAGTTCTTC. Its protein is CASSLGILDHEQFF.

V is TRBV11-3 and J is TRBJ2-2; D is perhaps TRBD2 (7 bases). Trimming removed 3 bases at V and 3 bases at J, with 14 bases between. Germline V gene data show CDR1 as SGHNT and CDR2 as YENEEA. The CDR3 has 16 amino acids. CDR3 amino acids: CASSFTTGRDTGELFF. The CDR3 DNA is TGTGCCAGCAGCTTCACTACAGGGAGGGACACCGGGGAGCTGTTTTTT.

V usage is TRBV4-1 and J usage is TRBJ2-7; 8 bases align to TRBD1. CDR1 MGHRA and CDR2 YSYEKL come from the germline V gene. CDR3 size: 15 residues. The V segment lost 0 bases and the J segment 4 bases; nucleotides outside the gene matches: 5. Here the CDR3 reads CASSQDRQGWYEQYF. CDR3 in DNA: TGCGCCAGCAGCCAAGATCGACAGGGGTGGTACGAGCAGTACTTC.

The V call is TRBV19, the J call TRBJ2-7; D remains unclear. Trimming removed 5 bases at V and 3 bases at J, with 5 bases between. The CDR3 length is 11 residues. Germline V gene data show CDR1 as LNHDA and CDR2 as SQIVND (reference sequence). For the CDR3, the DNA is TGTGCCAGTAGTCCCAACTACGAGCAGTACTTC. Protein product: CASSPNYEQYF.

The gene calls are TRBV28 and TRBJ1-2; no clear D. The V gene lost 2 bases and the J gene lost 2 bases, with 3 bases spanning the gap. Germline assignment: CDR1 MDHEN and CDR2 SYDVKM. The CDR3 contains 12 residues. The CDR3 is CASSLTNYGYTF. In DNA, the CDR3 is TGTGCCAGCAGTTTAACCAACTATGGCTACACCTTC.

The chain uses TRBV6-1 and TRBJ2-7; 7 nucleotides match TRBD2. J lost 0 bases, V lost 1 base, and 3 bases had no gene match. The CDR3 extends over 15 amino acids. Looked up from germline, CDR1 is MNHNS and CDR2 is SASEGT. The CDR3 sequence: CASSEGGGGSYEQYF. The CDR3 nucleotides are TGTGCCAGCAGTGAAGGGGGCGGGGGCTCCTACGAGCAGTACTTC.

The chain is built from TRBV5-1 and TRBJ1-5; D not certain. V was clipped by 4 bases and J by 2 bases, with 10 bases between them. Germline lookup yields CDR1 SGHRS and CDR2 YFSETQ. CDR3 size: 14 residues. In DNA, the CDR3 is TGCGCCAGCAGCAACCGACGGGGCAATCAGCCCCAGCATTTT. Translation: CASSNRRGNQPQHF.